This TCR beta chain is from a study of blood T cell repertoires in COVID-19 (dated by TCRdb to the early 2020s). Background on the whole study: Samples from collaborators originated in the United States, Italy and Spain and spanned both the acute and convalescent phases of COVID-19. The material from the prospective study consisted of cDNA or gDNA derived from T cells, B-cell-depleted T cells, or PBMCs. The dataset comprised deeply sampled blood TCRbeta repertoires from subjects exposed to, actively infected with, or recovered from COVID-19. The repertoires were made available in a free public database intended to serve as a resource for research on the immune response to SARS-CoV-2. The samples were drawn from two sources: the first 160 participants of the ongoing ImmuneRACE study, and 950 to 1,500 subjects contributed by 6 global collaborators. Sample metadata almost always included a de-identified subject ID, COVID-19 status, age in years and sex. Where HLA class I and class II types were available, the types were taken from metadata supplied by the sample provider, not from assay-based typing.

On the study overall, not on this receptor specifically: The quantity of clinical and demographic metadata differed by source and by participant and was supplied without curation.

TCRbeta CDR3 regions were amplified from genomic DNA using the immunoSEQ Assay, a bias-controlled multiplex PCR. Concerning the study's data processing: Within the assay, amplification of reference gene primers was used to estimate how many nucleated cells each sample contained. To quantify the absolute abundance of each unique TCRbeta CDR3 rearrangement, sequence reads were collapsed and filtered. For each sample, productive Simpson clonality was calculated by taking the square root of Simpson's diversity index across productive rearrangements. Not all clones reach the TCRdb copy of this immuneACCESS table, which keeps in-frame sequences only. Checked studies attribute under half of the gap to unresolved V genes and leave the rest unexplained. V and J calls and clone size are those listed in that table; D and trimming were worked out from the DNA. This sample comprises 70,000 to 100,000 clones, 88% of them detected only once. Under 55% of the sample rests with the top ten.

As for this clone: Its antigen remains unidentified. Base qualities were left out, and no much larger clone turns up one base away.

Whole blood was collected in K2EDTA tubes by collaborating institutions according to the institutions' own protocols. For TCRbeta analysis, collaborators shipped samples as frozen whole blood, isolated PBMCs, or DNA extracted from either of those sample types. This receptor was taken from a human donor in a cohort sampled during active COVID-19. The specimen was peripheral blood.

The CDR3 here reads CASSLGTGTNTGELFF. The DNA sequence is as follows: TGTGCCAGCAGCTTAGGCACGGGGACGAACACCGGGGAGCTGTTTTTT. The chain links TRBV11-2 with TRBJ2-2; TRBD2 might be the D gene, on 5 matching bases. The CDR3 contains 16 residues, cysteine and phenylalanine counted. Only the CDR3 DNA is retained, 48 bases long and in frame from the first base. Taken from the germline V gene, the CDR1 and CDR2 loops are SGHAT and FQNNGV. V gives up 1 base and J gives up 0 bases, and the segment between their germline ends measures 9 bases. Where the CDR3 stops, the reference TRBV11-2 and TRBJ2-2 genes take over; the full variable domain is EAGVAQSPRYKIIEKRQSVAFWCNPISGHATLYWYQQILGQGPKLLIQFQNNGVVDDSQLPKDRFSAERLKGVDSTLKIQPAKLEDSAVYLCASSLGTGTNTGELFFGEGSRLTVL.